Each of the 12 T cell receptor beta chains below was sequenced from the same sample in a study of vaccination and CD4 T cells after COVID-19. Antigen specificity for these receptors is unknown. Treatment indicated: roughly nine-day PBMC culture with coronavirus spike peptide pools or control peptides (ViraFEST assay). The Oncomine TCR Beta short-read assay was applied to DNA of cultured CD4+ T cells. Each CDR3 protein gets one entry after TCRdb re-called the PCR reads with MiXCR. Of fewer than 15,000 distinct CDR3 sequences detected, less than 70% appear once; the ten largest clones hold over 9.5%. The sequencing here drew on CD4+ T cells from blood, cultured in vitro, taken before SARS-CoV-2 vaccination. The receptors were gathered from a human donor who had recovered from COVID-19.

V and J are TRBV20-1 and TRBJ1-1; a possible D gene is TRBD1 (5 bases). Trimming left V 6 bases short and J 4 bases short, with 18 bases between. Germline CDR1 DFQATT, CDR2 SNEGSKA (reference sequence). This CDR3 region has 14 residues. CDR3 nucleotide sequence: TGCAGTGCCAGGACTCAGTGGGACCTCACTGAAGCTTTCTTT. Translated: CSARTQWDLTEAFF.

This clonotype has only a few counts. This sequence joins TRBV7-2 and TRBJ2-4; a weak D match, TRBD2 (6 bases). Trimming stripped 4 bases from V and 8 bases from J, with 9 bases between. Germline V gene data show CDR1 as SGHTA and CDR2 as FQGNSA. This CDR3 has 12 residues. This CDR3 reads CASSYGGDIQYF. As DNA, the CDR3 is TGTGCCAGCAGCTACGGGGGAGACATTCAGTACTTC.

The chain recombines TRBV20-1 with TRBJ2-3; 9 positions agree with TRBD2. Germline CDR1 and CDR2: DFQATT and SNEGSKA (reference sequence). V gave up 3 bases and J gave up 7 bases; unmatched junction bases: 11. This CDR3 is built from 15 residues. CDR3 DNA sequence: TGCAGTGCTAGTAGCGGCGGGGGGGCAGTAAATACGCAGTATTTT. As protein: CSASSGGGAVNTQYF.

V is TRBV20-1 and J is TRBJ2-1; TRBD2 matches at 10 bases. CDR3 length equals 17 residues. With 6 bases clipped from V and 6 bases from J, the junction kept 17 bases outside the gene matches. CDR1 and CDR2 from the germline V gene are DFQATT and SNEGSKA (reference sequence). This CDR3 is CSAQRAGGPLLGNEQFF. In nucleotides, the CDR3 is TGCAGTGCCCAAAGAGCGGGAGGGCCTTTACTGGGCAATGAGCAGTTCTTC.

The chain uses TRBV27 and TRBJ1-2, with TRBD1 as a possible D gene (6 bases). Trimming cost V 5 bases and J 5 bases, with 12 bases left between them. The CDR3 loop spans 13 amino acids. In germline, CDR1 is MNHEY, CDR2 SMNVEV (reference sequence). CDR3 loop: CASSPWTDYGYTF. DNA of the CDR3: TGTGCCAGCAGTCCGTGGACAGATTATGGCTACACCTTC.

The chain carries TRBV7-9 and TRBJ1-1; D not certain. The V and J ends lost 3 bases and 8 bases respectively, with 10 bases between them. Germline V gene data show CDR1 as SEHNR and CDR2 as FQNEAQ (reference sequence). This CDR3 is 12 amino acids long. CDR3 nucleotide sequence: TGTGCCAGCAGCTTGTGGAATGTGGAAGCTTTCTTT. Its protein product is CASSLWNVEAFF.

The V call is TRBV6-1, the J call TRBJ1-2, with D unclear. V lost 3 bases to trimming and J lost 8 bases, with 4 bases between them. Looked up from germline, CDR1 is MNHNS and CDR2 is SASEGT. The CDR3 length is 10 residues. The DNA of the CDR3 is TGTGCCAGCAGTGATAACGGCTACACCTTC. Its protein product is CASSDNGYTF.

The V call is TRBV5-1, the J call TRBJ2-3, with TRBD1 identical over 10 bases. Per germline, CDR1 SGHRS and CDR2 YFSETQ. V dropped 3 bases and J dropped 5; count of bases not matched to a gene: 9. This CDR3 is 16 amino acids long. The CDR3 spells CASSSAGQGSGDTQYF. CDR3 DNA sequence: TGCGCCAGCAGCTCGGCGGGACAGGGGAGTGGAGATACGCAGTATTTT. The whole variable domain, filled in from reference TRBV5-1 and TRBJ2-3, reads KAGVTQTPRYLIKTRGQQVTLSCSPISGHRSVSWYQQTPGQGLQFLFEYFSETQRNKGNFPGRFSGRQFSNSRSEMNVSTLELGDSALYLCASSSAGQGSGDTQYFGPGTRLTVL.

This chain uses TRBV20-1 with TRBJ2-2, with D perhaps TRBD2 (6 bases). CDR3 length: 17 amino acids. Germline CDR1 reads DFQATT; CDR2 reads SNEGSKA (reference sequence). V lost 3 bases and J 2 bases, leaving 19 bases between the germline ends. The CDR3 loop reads CSASRLYPGRNTGELFF. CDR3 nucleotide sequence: TGCAGTGCTAGCAGGCTCTACCCCGGGAGAAACACCGGGGAGCTGTTTTTT.

CDR3 amino acids: CASSLFKGGNQPQHF. The CDR3 nucleotides read TGTGCCAGCAGCTTATTCAAAGGGGGAAATCAGCCCCAGCATTTT. This chain uses TRBV7-2 with TRBJ1-5; a weak D match, TRBD1 (6 bases). V dropped 2 bases and J dropped 4 bases, with 12 bases sitting between them. The CDR3 runs 15 residues. Germline CDR1 is SGHTA and CDR2 is FQGNSA.

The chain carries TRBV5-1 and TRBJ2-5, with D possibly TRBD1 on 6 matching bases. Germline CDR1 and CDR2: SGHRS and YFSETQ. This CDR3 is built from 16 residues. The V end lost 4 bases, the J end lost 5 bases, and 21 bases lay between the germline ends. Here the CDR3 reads CASSPLGWGQGETQYF. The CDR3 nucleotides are TGCGCCAGCAGCCCCCTTGGGTGGGGGCAGGGGGAGACCCAGTACTTC.

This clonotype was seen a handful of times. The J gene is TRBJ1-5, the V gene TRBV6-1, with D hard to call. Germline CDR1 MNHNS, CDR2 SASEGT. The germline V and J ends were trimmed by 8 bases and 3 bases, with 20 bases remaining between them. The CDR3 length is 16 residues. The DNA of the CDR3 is TGTGCCAGCTCCCGGGTCGCACCGAGCACCAATCAGCCCCAGCATTTT. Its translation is CASSRVAPSTNQPQHF.